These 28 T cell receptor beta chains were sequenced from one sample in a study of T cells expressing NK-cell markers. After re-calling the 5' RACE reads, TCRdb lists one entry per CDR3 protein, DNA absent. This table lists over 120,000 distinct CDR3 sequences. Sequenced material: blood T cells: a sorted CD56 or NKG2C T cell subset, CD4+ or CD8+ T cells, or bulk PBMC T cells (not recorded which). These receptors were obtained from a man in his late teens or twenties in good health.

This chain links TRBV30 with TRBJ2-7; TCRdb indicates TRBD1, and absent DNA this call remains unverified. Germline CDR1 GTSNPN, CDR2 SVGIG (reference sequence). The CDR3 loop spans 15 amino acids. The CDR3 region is CAWSVLWDRGYEQYF.

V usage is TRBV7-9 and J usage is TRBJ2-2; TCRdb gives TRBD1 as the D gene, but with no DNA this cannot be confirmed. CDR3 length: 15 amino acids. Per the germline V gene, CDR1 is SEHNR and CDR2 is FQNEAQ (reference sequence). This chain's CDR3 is CASSMGQGSTGELFF.

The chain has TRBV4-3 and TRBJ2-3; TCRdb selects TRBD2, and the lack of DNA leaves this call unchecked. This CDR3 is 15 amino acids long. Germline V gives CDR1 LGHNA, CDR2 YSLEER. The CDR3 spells CASSPEARDTDTQYF.

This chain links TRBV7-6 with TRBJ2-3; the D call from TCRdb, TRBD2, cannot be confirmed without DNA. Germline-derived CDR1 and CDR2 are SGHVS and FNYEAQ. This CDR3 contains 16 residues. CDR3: CASSLGPSGRTDTQYF.

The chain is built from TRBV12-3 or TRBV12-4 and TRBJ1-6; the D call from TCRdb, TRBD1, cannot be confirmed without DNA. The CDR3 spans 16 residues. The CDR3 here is CASSLDRGDPNSPLHF.

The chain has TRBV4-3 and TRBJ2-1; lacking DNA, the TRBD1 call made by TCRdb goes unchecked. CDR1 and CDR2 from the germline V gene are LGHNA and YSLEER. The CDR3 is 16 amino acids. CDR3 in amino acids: CASSQTGFALGDEQFF.

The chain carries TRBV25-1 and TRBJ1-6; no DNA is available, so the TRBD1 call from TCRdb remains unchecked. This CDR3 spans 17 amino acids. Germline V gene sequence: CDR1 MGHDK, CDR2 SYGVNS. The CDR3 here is CASSENIGQGMSSPLHF. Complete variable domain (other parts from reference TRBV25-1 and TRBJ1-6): EADIYQTPRYLVIGTGKKITLECSQTMGHDKMYWYQQDPGMELHLIHYSYGVNSTEKGDLSSESTVSRIRTEHFPLTLESARPSHTSQYLCASSENIGQGMSSPLHFGNGTRLTVT.

The CDR3 sequence: CASSLELAGVEQFF. This rearrangement joins TRBV12-3 or TRBV12-4 to TRBJ2-1; TCRdb gives TRBD2 as the D gene, but with no DNA this cannot be confirmed. The length of the CDR3 is 14 residues.

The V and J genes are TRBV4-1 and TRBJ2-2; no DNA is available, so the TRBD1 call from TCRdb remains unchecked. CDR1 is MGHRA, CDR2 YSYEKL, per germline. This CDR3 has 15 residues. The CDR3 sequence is CASSHIPSGGEELFF.

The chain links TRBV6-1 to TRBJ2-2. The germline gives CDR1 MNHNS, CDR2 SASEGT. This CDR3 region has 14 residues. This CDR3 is CASTSGENTGELFF.

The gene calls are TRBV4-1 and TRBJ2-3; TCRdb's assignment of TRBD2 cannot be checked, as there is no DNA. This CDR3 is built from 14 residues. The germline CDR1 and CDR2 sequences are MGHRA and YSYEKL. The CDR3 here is CASSQEYGSDTQYF.

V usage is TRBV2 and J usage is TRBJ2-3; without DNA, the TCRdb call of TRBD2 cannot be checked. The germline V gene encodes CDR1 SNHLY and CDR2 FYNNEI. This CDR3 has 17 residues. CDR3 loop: CASSTDKLAGGQDTQYF.

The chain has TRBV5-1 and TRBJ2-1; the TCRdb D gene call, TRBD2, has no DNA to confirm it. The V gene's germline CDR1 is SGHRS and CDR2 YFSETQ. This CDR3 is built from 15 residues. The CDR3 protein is CASSYRGTSTDEQFF.

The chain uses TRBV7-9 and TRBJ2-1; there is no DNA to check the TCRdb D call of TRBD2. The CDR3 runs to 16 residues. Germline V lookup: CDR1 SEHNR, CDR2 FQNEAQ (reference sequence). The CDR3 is CASSRVEGLGYNEQFF.

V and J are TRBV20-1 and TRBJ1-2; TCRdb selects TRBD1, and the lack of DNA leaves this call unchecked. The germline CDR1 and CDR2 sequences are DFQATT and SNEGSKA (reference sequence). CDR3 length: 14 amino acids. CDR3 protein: CSAAGTGSSYGYTF.

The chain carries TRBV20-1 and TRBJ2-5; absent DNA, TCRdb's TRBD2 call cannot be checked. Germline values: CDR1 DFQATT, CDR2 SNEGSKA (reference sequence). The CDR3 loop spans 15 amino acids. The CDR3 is CSASGGGSSGETQYF.

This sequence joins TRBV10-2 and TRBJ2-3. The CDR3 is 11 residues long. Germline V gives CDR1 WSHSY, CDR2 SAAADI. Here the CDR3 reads CASWGTDTQYF.

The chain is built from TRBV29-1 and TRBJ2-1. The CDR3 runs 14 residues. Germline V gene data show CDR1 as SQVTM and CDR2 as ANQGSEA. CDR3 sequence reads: CSVENSQAYNEQFF.

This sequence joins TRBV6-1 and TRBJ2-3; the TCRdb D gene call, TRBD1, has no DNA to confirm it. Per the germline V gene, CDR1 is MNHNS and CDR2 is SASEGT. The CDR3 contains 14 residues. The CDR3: CASRDRGNTDTQYF.

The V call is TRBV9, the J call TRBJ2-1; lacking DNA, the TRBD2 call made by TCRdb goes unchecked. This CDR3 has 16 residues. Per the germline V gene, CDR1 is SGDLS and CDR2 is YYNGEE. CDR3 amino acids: CASSTRSGSSYNEQFF. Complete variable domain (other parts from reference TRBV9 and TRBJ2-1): DSGVTQTPKHLITATGQRVTLRCSPRSGDLSVYWYQQSLDQGLQFLIQYYNGEERAKGNILERFSAQQFPDLHSELNLSSLELGDSALYFCASSTRSGSSYNEQFFGPGTRLTVL.

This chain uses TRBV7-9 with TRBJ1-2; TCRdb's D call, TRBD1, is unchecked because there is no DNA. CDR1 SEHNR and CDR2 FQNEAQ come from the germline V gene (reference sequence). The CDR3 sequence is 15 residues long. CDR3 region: CASSQTGYDSYGYTF.

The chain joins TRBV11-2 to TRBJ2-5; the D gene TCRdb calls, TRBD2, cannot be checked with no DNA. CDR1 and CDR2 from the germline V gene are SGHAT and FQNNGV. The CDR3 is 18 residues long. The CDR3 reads CASSQTGLAGDRQETQYF.

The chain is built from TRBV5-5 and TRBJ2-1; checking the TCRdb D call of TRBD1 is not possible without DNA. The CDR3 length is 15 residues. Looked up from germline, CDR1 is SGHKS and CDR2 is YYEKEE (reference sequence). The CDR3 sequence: CASSIDRPIYNEQFF.

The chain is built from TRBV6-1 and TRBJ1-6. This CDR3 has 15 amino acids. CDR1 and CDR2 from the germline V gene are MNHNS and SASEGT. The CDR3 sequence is CASSETASYNSPLHF.

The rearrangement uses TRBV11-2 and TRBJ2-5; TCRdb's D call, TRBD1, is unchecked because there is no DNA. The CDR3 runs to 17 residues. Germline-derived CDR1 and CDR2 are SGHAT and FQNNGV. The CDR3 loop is CASSLVLFGALQETQYF.

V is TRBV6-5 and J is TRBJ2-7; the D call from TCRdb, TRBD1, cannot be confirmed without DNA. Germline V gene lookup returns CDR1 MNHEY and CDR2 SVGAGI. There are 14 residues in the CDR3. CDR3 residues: CASSYRDTTYEQYF.

CDR3 region: CSASFLAGEWNTDTQYF. The chain joins TRBV20-1 to TRBJ2-3; as DNA is missing, the TRBD2 call by TCRdb cannot be tested. Germline loops: CDR1 DFQATT, CDR2 SNEGSKA (reference sequence). The CDR3 runs to 17 residues.

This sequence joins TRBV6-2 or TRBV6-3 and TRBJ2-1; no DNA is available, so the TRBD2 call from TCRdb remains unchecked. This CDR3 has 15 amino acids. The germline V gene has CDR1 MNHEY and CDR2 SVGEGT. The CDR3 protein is CASSFRDSIYNEQFF.